These T cell receptor beta chains were read from a single sample in a study of a mutant IDH1 vaccine in newly diagnosed glioma. The antigens for these receptors are not known. The method was immunoSEQ multiplex PCR; TCRdb's version includes in-frame clones alone and lacks a portion of them. The top ten hold approximately 11% of the sample, which has 20,000 to 25,000 clones, 60% to 75% seen once. Sequenced material: peripheral blood mononuclear cells (PBMCs), taken from a glioma patient whose treatment included an IDH1 peptide vaccine. The receptor set was obtained from a man younger than 35 with glioma. Some clones in this sample may be carry-over from other donors' samples. The CDR3 runs from the conserved cysteine through the conserved F or W. A D gene is named only where the DNA matches it firmly. Not all rows give a size; the values are once, few, many and, for expanded clones, a class.

CDR3 protein: CASSYSGPPYEQYF
CDR3 DNA: TGTGCCAGCAGTTACTCGGGACCCCCCTACGAGCAGTACTTC
CDR3 length: 14
clone size: .
V gene: TRBV6-5
J gene: TRBJ2-7
D gene: .

CDR3 protein: CASSIAGRGETQYF
CDR3 DNA: TGTGCCAGCAGCATAGCGGGTCGGGGGGAGACCCAGTACTTC
CDR3 length: 14
clone size: .
V gene: TRBV7-2
J gene: TRBJ2-5
D gene: TRBD2

CDR3 protein: CAWSRGPGNGYTF
CDR3 DNA: TGTGCCTGGAGTCGGGGACCGGGAAATGGCTACACCTTC
CDR3 length: 13
clone size: few
V gene: TRBV30
J gene: TRBJ1-2
D gene: .

CDR3 protein: CASSGYRGAGGEKLFF
CDR3 DNA: TGTGCCAGCAGTGGGTACCGGGGGGCGGGCGGTGAAAAACTGTTTTTT
CDR3 length: 16
clone size: .
V gene: TRBV28
J gene: TRBJ1-4
D gene: .

CDR3 protein: CASSPGTGNLGNQPQHF
CDR3 DNA: TGCGCCAGCAGCCCCGGGACAGGGAATTTGGGCAATCAGCCCCAGCATTTT
CDR3 length: 17
clone size: .
V gene: TRBV5-1
J gene: TRBJ1-5
D gene: TRBD1

CDR3 protein: CASSPEGYGYTF
CDR3 DNA: TGTGCCAGCAGTCCTGAGGGCTATGGCTACACCTTC
CDR3 length: 12
clone size: .
V gene: TRBV28
J gene: TRBJ1-2
D gene: .

CDR3 protein: CASIRGTEAFF
CDR3 DNA: TGTGCCAGCATCAGGGGTACTGAAGCTTTCTTT
CDR3 length: 11
clone size: .
V gene: TRBV28
J gene: TRBJ1-1
D gene: .

CDR3 protein: CASSQDAPPGLANTEAFF
CDR3 DNA: TGCGCCAGCAGCCAAGACGCCCCCCCGGGGCTCGCGAACACTGAAGCTTTCTTT
CDR3 length: 18
clone size: .
V gene: TRBV4-3
J gene: TRBJ1-1
D gene: .

CDR3 protein: CAVRQGFAEAFF
CDR3 DNA: TGTGCCGTTAGACAGGGTTTCGCTGAAGCTTTCTTT
CDR3 length: 12
clone size: few
V gene: TRBV30
J gene: TRBJ1-1
D gene: TRBD1

CDR3 protein: CSVGVARGYTF
CDR3 DNA: TGCAGCGTTGGGGTGGCAAGGGGCTACACCTTC
CDR3 length: 11
clone size: .
V gene: TRBV29-1
J gene: TRBJ1-2
D gene: .

CDR3 protein: CASSQERSESYEQYF
CDR3 DNA: TGCGCCAGCAGCCAGGAGCGGTCTGAAAGTTACGAGCAGTACTTC
CDR3 length: 15
clone size: .
V gene: TRBV4-3
J gene: TRBJ2-7
D gene: .

CDR3 protein: CASSFVGQGADTQYF
CDR3 DNA: TGTGCCAGCAGCTTCGTCGGACAGGGGGCAGATACGCAGTATTTT
CDR3 length: 15
clone size: .
V gene: TRBV5-4
J gene: TRBJ2-3
D gene: TRBD1

CDR3 protein: CASSSLQGFHAGTGELFF
CDR3 DNA: TGTGCCAGCAGCTCATTACAGGGGTTCCACGCGGGGACCGGGGAGCTGTTTTTT
CDR3 length: 18
clone size: .
V gene: TRBV5-6
J gene: TRBJ2-2
D gene: .

CDR3 protein: CAWNPGASGRFKPYEQYF
CDR3 DNA: TGTGCCTGGAACCCGGGGGCTAGCGGGAGGTTCAAGCCCTACGAGCAGTACTTC
CDR3 length: 18
clone size: .
V gene: TRBV30
J gene: TRBJ2-7
D gene: TRBD2

CDR3 protein: CASSPTGGGETQYF
CDR3 DNA: TGTGCCAGCAGCCCGACAGGGGGGGGAGAGACCCAGTACTTC
CDR3 length: 14
clone size: .
V gene: TRBV9
J gene: TRBJ2-5
D gene: TRBD1

CDR3 protein: CASSLVGEVDTQYF
CDR3 DNA: TGTGCCAGCAGCTTGGTGGGGGAAGTAGATACGCAGTATTTT
CDR3 length: 14
clone size: few
V gene: TRBV5-4
J gene: TRBJ2-3
D gene: .

CDR3 protein: CASALVGDTEAFF
CDR3 DNA: TGTGCCAGCGCTCTAGTGGGTGACACTGAAGCTTTCTTT
CDR3 length: 13
clone size: few
V gene: TRBV5-6
J gene: TRBJ1-1
D gene: .

CDR3 protein: CAWSKVVSSVYNEQFF
CDR3 DNA: TGTGCCTGGAGTAAGGTTGTTTCTAGCGTTTACAATGAGCAGTTCTTC
CDR3 length: 16
clone size: .
V gene: TRBV30
J gene: TRBJ2-1
D gene: .

CDR3 protein: CASSLSLAGGSSYEQYF
CDR3 DNA: TGCGCCAGCAGCTTGTCACTAGCGGGGGGTAGCTCCTACGAGCAGTACTTC
CDR3 length: 17
clone size: once
V gene: TRBV5-1
J gene: TRBJ2-7
D gene: TRBD2

CDR3 protein: CASSQSSSNTEAFF
CDR3 DNA: TGTGCCAGCAGCCAATCATCCAGTAACACTGAAGCTTTCTTT
CDR3 length: 14
clone size: .
V gene: TRBV16
J gene: TRBJ1-1
D gene: .

CDR3 protein: CASRYRIYPNNEQFF
CDR3 DNA: TGTGCCAGCAGATATCGGATTTACCCTAACAATGAGCAGTTCTTC
CDR3 length: 15
clone size: .
V gene: TRBV6-5
J gene: TRBJ2-1
D gene: .

CDR3 protein: CASSLQQGYEQYF
CDR3 DNA: TGTGCCAGCAGTCTCCAACAGGGTTACGAGCAGTACTTC
CDR3 length: 13
clone size: .
V gene: TRBV27
J gene: TRBJ2-7
D gene: .

CDR3 protein: CASSQDLWSFETQYF
CDR3 DNA: TGTGCCAGCAGCCAAGATCTCTGGTCTTTCGAGACCCAGTACTTC
CDR3 length: 15
clone size: .
V gene: TRBV14
J gene: TRBJ2-5
D gene: .

CDR3 protein: CAISVQGRQPQHF
CDR3 DNA: TGTGCCATCAGTGTACAGGGTCGGCAGCCCCAGCATTTT
CDR3 length: 13
clone size: .
V gene: TRBV10-3
J gene: TRBJ1-5
D gene: .

CDR3 protein: CASSLDRMNTEAFF
CDR3 DNA: TGTGCCAGCAGTCTTGACAGAATGAACACTGAAGCTTTCTTT
CDR3 length: 14
clone size: .
V gene: TRBV14
J gene: TRBJ1-1
D gene: .

CDR3 protein: CASSYLGTGGTDTQYF
CDR3 DNA: TGTGCCAGCAGTTACCTTGGGACAGGGGGCACAGATACGCAGTATTTT
CDR3 length: 16
clone size: .
V gene: TRBV6-5
J gene: TRBJ2-3
D gene: TRBD1

CDR3 protein: CAWSLRAHTEAFF
CDR3 DNA: TGTGCCTGGAGTTTGAGGGCACACACTGAAGCTTTCTTT
CDR3 length: 13
clone size: .
V gene: TRBV30
J gene: TRBJ1-1
D gene: .

CDR3 protein: CASLGQGAPWQPQHF
CDR3 DNA: TGTGCCAGCCTCGGACAGGGGGCTCCATGGCAGCCCCAGCATTTT
CDR3 length: 15
clone size: .
V gene: TRBV28
J gene: TRBJ1-5
D gene: TRBD1

CDR3 protein: CSVRKGGETEAFF
CDR3 DNA: TGCAGCGTGAGAAAGGGGGGGGAGACTGAAGCTTTCTTT
CDR3 length: 13
clone size: .
V gene: TRBV29-1
J gene: TRBJ1-1
D gene: .

CDR3 protein: CASTSPSGQGGGYTF
CDR3 DNA: TGTGCCAGCACCAGCCCCTCGGGACAGGGAGGCGGCTACACCTTC
CDR3 length: 15
clone size: few
V gene: TRBV7-2
J gene: TRBJ1-2
D gene: TRBD1

CDR3 protein: CAWNGGTYEQYF
CDR3 DNA: TGTGCCTGGAACGGCGGTACCTACGAGCAGTACTTC
CDR3 length: 12
clone size: once
V gene: TRBV30
J gene: TRBJ2-7
D gene: .

CDR3 protein: CASSALDGRTDTQYF
CDR3 DNA: TGCGCCAGCAGTGCATTGGACGGACGCACAGATACGCAGTATTTT
CDR3 length: 15
clone size: .
V gene: TRBV5-1
J gene: TRBJ2-3
D gene: .